The clone carrying this T cell receptor beta chain was counted between two and nine times. The entry originates in a study of blood T cell repertoires in COVID-19. Study-level information: T cells, B-cell-depleted T cells, or PBMCs provided the cDNA or gDNA that served as material.

Libraries were prepared by immunoSEQ multiplex PCR; TCRdb keeps only in-frame clonotypes and omits some of them. The sample holds some 170,000 clones, approximately 80% seen once. Germline CDR1 and CDR2: SGDLS and YYNGEE. The V and J ends lost 5 bases and 8 bases, in that order; junction bases with no gene match: 12. This CDR3 has 15 amino acids. The chain carries TRBV9 and TRBJ1-5, with 8 bases matching TRBD1. The receptor was derived from a man between 40 and 49 years old who had recovered from COVID-19. Material: PBMCs or T cells enriched from blood (not recorded which). The CDR3 spells CASSRTDRGREPQHF. CDR3 nucleotides: TGTGCCAGCAGTAGGACCGACAGGGGAAGAGAGCCCCAGCATTTT. Drawing the rest from reference TRBV9 and TRBJ1-5, the complete variable domain is DSGVTQTPKHLITATGQRVTLRCSPRSGDLSVYWYQQSLDQGLQFLIQYYNGEERAKGNILERFSAQQFPDLHSELNLSSLELGDSALYFCASSRTDRGREPQHFGDGTRLSIL.